Sequencing of this T cell receptor beta chain was carried out in a study of technical replicates of blood from several donors. V was clipped by 6 bases and J by 7 bases, with 16 bases between them. This CDR3 spans 15 amino acids. Looked up from germline, CDR1 is LNHNV and CDR2 is YYDKDF (reference sequence). Assay: immunoSEQ multiplex PCR; the TCRdb copy retains only in-frame clones and omits some. Of 65,000 to 90,000 clones listed, 75% to 95% are singletons. Material: T cells isolated from PBMCs. The TCR was taken from a human donor in good health. The chain uses TRBV15 and TRBJ1-6, with a possible D match to TRBD1 (6 bases). The CDR3 is CATSQGGTGNSPLHF. The CDR3 DNA sequence: TGTGCCACCAGTCAAGGGGGAACTGGAAATTCACCCCTCCACTTT.